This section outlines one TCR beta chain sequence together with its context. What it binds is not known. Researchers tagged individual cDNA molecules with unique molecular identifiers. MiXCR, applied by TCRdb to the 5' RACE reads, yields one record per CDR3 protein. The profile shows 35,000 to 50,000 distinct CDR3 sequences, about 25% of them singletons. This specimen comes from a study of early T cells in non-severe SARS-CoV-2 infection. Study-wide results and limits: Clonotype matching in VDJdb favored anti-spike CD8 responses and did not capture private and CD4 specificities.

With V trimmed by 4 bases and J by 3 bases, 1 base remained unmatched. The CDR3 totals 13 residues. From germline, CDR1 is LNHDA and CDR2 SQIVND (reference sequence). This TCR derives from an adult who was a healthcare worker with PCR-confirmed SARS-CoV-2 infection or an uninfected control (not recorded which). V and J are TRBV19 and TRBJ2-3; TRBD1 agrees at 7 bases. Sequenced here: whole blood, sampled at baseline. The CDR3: CASSTTGTDTQYF. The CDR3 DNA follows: TGTGCCAGTAGTACGACAGGGACAGATACGCAGTATTTT.